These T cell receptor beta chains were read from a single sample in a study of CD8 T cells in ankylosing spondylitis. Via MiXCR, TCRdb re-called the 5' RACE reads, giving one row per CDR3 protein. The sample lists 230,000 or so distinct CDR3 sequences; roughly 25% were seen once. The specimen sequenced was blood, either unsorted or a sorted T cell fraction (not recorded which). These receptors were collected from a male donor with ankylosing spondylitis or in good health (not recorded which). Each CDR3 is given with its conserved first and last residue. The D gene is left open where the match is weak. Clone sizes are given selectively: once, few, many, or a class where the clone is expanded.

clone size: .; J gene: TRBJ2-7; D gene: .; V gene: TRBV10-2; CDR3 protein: CASRQQTLSYEQYF; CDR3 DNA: TGCGCCAGCAGGCAACAGACGTTATCCTACGAGCAGTACTTC
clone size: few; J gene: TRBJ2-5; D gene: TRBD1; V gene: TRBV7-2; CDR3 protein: CASSPGPDRVETQYF; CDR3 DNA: TGTGCCAGCAGCCCCGGCCCGGACAGGGTGGAGACCCAGTACTTC
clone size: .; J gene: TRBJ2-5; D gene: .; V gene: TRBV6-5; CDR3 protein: CASSTRRGGETQYF; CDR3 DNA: TGTGCCAGCAGTACTCGACGAGGGGGAGAGACCCAGTACTTC
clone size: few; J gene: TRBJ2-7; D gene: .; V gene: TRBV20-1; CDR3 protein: CSATPGPELIGQYF; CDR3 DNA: TGCAGTGCAACACCCGGCCCAGAATTAATAGGGCAGTACTTC
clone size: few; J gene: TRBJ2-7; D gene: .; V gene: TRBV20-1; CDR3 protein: CSAKGGATYEQYF; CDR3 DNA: TGCAGTGCAAAGGGGGGGGCCACCTACGAGCAGTACTTC
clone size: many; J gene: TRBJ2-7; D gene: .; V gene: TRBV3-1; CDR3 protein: CASSQDIGVEEQYF; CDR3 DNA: TGTGCCAGCAGCCAAGATATCGGGGTCGAAGAGCAGTACTTC
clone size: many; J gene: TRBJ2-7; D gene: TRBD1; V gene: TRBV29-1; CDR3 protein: CSVRTGSYEQYF; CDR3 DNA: TGCAGCGTGAGGACAGGGAGCTACGAGCAGTACTTC
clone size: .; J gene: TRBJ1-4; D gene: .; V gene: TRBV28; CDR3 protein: CASSGGGLGEKLFF; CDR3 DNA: TGTGCCAGCAGTGGGGGAGGGCTAGGCGAAAAACTGTTTTTT
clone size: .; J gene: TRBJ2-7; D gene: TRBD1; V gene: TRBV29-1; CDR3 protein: CSVNTRDRGYEQYF; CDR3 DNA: TGCAGCGTCAACACCCGGGACAGGGGCTACGAGCAGTACTTC
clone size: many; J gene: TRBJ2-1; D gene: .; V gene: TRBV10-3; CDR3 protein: CAISDDYPSYNEQFF; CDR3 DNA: TGTGCCATCAGTGACGACTACCCATCCTACAATGAGCAGTTCTTC
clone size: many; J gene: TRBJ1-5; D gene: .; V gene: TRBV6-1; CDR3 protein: CASSEVQANQPQHF; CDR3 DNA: TGTGCCAGCAGTGAGGTTCAGGCCAATCAGCCCCAGCATTTT
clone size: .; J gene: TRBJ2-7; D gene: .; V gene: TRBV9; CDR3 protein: CASSPSLARYEQYF; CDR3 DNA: TGTGCCAGCAGCCCCTCCCTAGCCAGATACGAGCAGTACTTC
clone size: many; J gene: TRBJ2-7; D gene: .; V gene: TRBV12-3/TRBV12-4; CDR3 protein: CASSFSRHYEQYF; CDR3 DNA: TGTGCCAGCAGTTTTAGCAGGCACTACGAGCAGTACTTC
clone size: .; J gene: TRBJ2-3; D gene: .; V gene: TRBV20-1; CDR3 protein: CSALRGGHTDTQYF; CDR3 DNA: TGCAGTGCTCTTAGGGGGGGGCACACAGATACGCAGTATTTT
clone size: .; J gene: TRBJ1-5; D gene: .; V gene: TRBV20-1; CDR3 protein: CSASPSPNQPQHF; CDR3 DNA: TGCAGTGCTAGTCCCAGTCCCAATCAGCCCCAGCATTTT
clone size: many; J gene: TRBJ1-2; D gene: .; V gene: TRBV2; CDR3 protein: CASRSDGTAYGYTF; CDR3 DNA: TGTGCCAGCAGGTCGGATGGGACGGCCTATGGCTACACCTTC
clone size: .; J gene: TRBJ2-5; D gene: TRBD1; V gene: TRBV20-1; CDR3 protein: CSAALTGDRETQYF; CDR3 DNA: TGCAGTGCTGCTCTTACAGGGGACCGGGAGACCCAGTACTTC
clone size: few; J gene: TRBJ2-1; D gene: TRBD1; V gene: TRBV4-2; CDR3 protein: CASSQPTGGTYNEQFF; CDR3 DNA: TGTGCCAGCAGCCAACCGACAGGGGGCACTTACAATGAGCAGTTCTTC
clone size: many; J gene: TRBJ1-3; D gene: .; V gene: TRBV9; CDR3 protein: CASSAGVRNEDTIYF; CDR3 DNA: TGTGCCAGCAGTGCAGGAGTACGTAACGAAGACACCATATATTTT
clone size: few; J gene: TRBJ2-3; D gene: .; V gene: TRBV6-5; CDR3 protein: CASSYVATSTDTQYF; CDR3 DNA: TGTGCCAGCAGTTACGTAGCAACTAGCACAGATACGCAGTATTTT
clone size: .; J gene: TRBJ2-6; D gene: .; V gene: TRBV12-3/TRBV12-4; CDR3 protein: CASSLMGSSGANVLTF; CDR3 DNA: TGTGCCAGCAGTTTAATGGGGAGCTCTGGGGCCAACGTCCTGACTTTC
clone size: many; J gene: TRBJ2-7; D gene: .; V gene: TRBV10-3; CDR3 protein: CAISDLDGDSYEQYF; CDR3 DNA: TGTGCCATCAGTGATCTGGACGGGGACTCCTACGAGCAGTACTTC
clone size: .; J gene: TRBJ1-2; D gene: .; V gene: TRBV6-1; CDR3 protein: CASRDRLPGGYTF; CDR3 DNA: TGTGCCAGCAGAGACAGGCTCCCCGGGGGCTACACCTTC
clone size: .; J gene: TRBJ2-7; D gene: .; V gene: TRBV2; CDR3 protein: CASSLEEYEQYF; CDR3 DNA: TGTGCCAGCAGTCTAGAGGAATACGAGCAGTACTTC
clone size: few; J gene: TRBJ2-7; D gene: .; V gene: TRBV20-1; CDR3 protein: CSASPRGPSYEQYF; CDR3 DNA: TGCAGTGCTAGTCCCCGGGGGCCCTCCTACGAGCAGTACTTC
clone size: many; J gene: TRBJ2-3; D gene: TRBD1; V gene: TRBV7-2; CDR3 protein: CASSLGAGGVNTQYF; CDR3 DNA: TGTGCCAGCAGCCTGGGGGCAGGGGGCGTAAATACGCAGTATTTT
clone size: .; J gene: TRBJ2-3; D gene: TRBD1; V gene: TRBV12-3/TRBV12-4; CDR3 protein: CASSRVGQTTDTQYF; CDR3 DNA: TGTGCCAGCAGCAGGGTGGGACAGACCACAGATACGCAGTATTTT
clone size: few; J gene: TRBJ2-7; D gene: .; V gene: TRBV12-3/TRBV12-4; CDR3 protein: CASSVTGPEQYF; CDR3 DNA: TGTGCCAGCAGTGTGACGGGACCCGAGCAGTACTTC
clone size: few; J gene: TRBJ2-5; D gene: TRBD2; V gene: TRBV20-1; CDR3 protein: CSARESSGVSETQYF; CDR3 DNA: TGCAGTGCTAGAGAGAGTAGCGGGGTGTCAGAGACCCAGTACTTC